This TCR beta chain was documented in a study of blood T cell repertoires in COVID-19. Background on the study: Sites in the United States, Italy and Spain provided acute and convalescent COVID-19 samples. In each case, the material was cDNA or gDNA derived from T cells, B-cell-depleted T cells, or PBMCs.

Per the original methods: Researchers report that nucleated cell counts were estimated from reference gene primer amplification. The data were produced by immunoSEQ multiplex PCR, yet TCRdb's version contains in-frame clones alone and is incomplete. D and trimming come from the DNA, and the V and J calls and clone size come from that table. The repertoire holds approximately 230,000 clones, with roughly 90% as singletons. This clone came up once. This CDR3 spans 14 amino acids. The germline gives CDR1 SGHAT, CDR2 FQNNGV. Trimming shortened V by 1 base and J by 4 bases, and 8 bases separated the two germline ends.

This TCR was recovered from a man between 25 and 39 years old who had recovered from COVID-19. Specimen: peripheral blood. This chain uses TRBV11-2 with TRBJ1-3, with D perhaps TRBD1 (6 bases). The CDR3 is CASSLVRGGNTIYF. CDR3 DNA sequence: TGTGCCAGCAGCTTAGTCAGGGGAGGAAACACCATATATTTT.